The source of this TCR beta chain is a study of T cell repertoires in cytomegalovirus infection. Each CDR3 protein is one row after TCRdb ran MiXCR on the reads. The sample yields about 770,000 distinct CDR3 sequences, 25% to 30% seen once. V lost 0 bases, J lost 1 base, and 10 bases lay in between. From germline, CDR1 is MGHRA and CDR2 YSYEKL. This CDR3 has 15 amino acids. To note about this clonotype: Antigen: not known.

The origin of this receptor is a human donor in good health (CMV status not recorded). Some clones in this sample may be carry-over from other donors' samples. This specimen consisted of cultured CD8+ T cells from PBMCs, obtained from culture after CMV antigen stimulation. The chain couples TRBV4-1 to TRBJ2-7, with D possibly matching TRBD2 (6 bases). The CDR3 spells CASSQEFGGSYEQYF. The CDR3 DNA sequence: TGCGCCAGCAGCCAAGAATTCGGGGGTTCCTACGAGCAGTACTTC.